This passage covers 11 T cell receptor beta chains from one sample sequenced in a study of shared clonotypes between healthy human individuals. Sequencing was performed with immunoSEQ multiplex PCR; in TCRdb, only in-frame clones are kept and a portion is missing. Of about 2,100,000 clones listed, under 95% are singletons. Terminally differentiated effector memory CD45RA+ cells were excluded by CCR7 positive selection of CD45RO-negative cells. The sample comprised naive CD8+ T cells from PBMCs. The source of these receptors is a man younger than 35 in good health. Some clones in this sample may be carry-over from other donors' samples.

V is TRBV4-2 and J is TRBJ2-7, with 8 bases identical to TRBD2. The CDR3 is 19 residues long. The germline V gene encodes CDR1 LGHNA and CDR2 YNFKEQ. V shed 3 bases and J 0 bases; nucleotides not matched to a gene: 16. The CDR3 DNA follows: TGTGCCAGCAGCCATGGGCTAGCGGGCTTCCTCCCCCTCTCCTACGAGCAGTACTTC. Residues: CASSHGLAGFLPLSYEQYF.

The V and J genes are TRBV7-2 and TRBJ2-7, with a possible D match to TRBD2 (6 bases). The CDR3 loop spans 13 amino acids. The V gene's germline CDR1 is SGHTA and CDR2 FQGNSA. V lost 7 bases and J lost 3, with 13 bases in between. This CDR3 is CASTGGTHYEQYF. In DNA form, the CDR3 reads TGTGCCAGCACTGGGGGGACCCACTACGAGCAGTACTTC.

The rearrangement uses TRBV30 and TRBJ1-1, with D unresolved. V lost 0 bases and J lost 0, with 5 bases in between. The CDR3 sequence is 13 residues long. Germline values: CDR1 GTSNPN, CDR2 SVGIG (reference sequence). The CDR3 reads CAWSVEMNTEAFF. The DNA of the CDR3 is TGTGCCTGGAGTGTTGAAATGAACACTGAAGCTTTCTTT. Combining the CDR3 with reference TRBV30 and TRBJ1-1 gives the whole variable domain SQTIHQWPATLVQPVGSPLSLECTVEGTSNPNLYWYRQAAGRGLQLLFYSVGIGQISSEVPQNLSASRPQDRQFILSSKKLLLSDSGFYLCAWSVEMNTEAFFGQGTRLTVV.

The chain combines TRBV27 with TRBJ1-1, with a weak D call TRBD1 (5 bases). Trimming took off 1 base at V and 4 bases at J, with 13 bases between the two ends. The CDR3 is made up of 15 amino acids. Per the germline V gene, CDR1 is MNHEY and CDR2 is SMNVEV (reference sequence). The CDR3 here is CASSLLGGYGTEAFF. DNA of the CDR3: TGTGCCAGCAGTTTATTGGGGGGATACGGCACTGAAGCTTTCTTT.

This clone is a singleton in its sample. This rearrangement joins TRBV27 to TRBJ1-2; D is possibly TRBD1 (6 bases). The CDR3 is made up of 12 amino acids. Trimming took off 3 bases at V and 14 bases at J, with 16 bases between the two ends. Germline V gene lookup returns CDR1 MNHEY and CDR2 SMNVEV (reference sequence). The CDR3 DNA is TGTGCCAGCAGTTTCCCCGGCGGGGGCCAAACCTTC. Encoded protein: CASSFPGGGQTF.

This chain links TRBV19 with TRBJ2-2; 7 bases align to TRBD2. Germline trimming cut 6 bases from V and 6 bases from J; bases unmatched to any gene: 10. Germline V CDR1 and CDR2: LNHDA, SQIVND (reference sequence). The CDR3 has 15 residues. The CDR3: CASRWWEGHAGELFF. In nucleotides, the CDR3 is TGTGCCAGTAGGTGGTGGGAGGGCCACGCCGGGGAGCTGTTTTTT. The whole variable domain, remainder taken from reference TRBV19 and TRBJ2-2, is DGGITQSPKYLFRKEGQNVTLSCEQNLNHDAMYWYRQDPGQGLRLIYYSQIVNDFQKGDIAEGYSVSREKKESFPLTVTSAQKNPTAFYLCASRWWEGHAGELFFGEGSRLTVL.

This chain's CDR3 is CAWTDTLGVAGAVSYNEQFF. The CDR3 DNA reads TGTGCCTGGACCGACACCCTCGGAGTAGCGGGAGCTGTTTCCTACAATGAGCAGTTCTTC. The J gene is TRBJ2-1, the V gene TRBV30, with 9 bases aligning to TRBD2. This CDR3 region has 20 residues. In germline, CDR1 is GTSNPN, CDR2 SVGIG (reference sequence). The V segment lost 4 bases and the J segment 1 base; nucleotides outside the gene matches: 20.

The gene calls are TRBV5-4 and TRBJ2-7; 8 nucleotides line up with TRBD1. Germline CDR1 reads SGHNT; CDR2 reads YYREEE (reference sequence). The CDR3 totals 16 residues. The V gene end was trimmed by 1 base and the J gene end by 1 base; junction bases not matched to a gene: 7. The CDR3 protein is CASSLRPGQVSYEQYF. CDR3 nucleotides: TGTGCCAGCAGCTTGAGGCCGGGACAGGTATCCTACGAGCAGTACTTC.

The genes are TRBV19 and TRBJ2-7; D unclear. The CDR3 sequence is 13 residues long. V was cut by 3 bases and J by 3 bases, with 9 bases left in between. Germline V gene lookup returns CDR1 LNHDA and CDR2 SQIVND (reference sequence). The CDR3 sequence is CASSIGLDYEQYF. The DNA of the CDR3 is TGTGCCAGTAGTATTGGGCTAGACTACGAGCAGTACTTC. The complete variable domain, with remaining parts taken from reference TRBV19 and TRBJ2-7, reads DGGITQSPKYLFRKEGQNVTLSCEQNLNHDAMYWYRQDPGQGLRLIYYSQIVNDFQKGDIAEGYSVSREKKESFPLTVTSAQKNPTAFYLCASSIGLDYEQYFGPGTRLTVT.

This chain uses TRBV28 with TRBJ1-1; 9 nucleotides match TRBD1. CDR3 length equals 18 residues. The V gene end was trimmed by 4 bases and the J gene end by 1 base; junction bases not matched to a gene: 13. Germline V gene lookup returns CDR1 MDHEN and CDR2 SYDVKM. The CDR3 region has the DNA TGTGCCAGCAGTTCGGTAACCCTCGGGGACAGGGCGAACACTGAAGCTTTCTTT. The encoded protein is CASSSVTLGDRANTEAFF.

The chain combines TRBV19 with TRBJ1-5; D is unresolved. The CDR3 spans 14 residues. The germline V and J ends were trimmed by 6 bases and 0 bases, with 9 bases remaining between them. Looked up from germline, CDR1 is LNHDA and CDR2 is SQIVND (reference sequence). Here the CDR3 reads CASRSWDSNQPQHF. The DNA of the CDR3 is TGTGCCAGTAGGAGCTGGGATAGCAATCAGCCCCAGCATTTT.